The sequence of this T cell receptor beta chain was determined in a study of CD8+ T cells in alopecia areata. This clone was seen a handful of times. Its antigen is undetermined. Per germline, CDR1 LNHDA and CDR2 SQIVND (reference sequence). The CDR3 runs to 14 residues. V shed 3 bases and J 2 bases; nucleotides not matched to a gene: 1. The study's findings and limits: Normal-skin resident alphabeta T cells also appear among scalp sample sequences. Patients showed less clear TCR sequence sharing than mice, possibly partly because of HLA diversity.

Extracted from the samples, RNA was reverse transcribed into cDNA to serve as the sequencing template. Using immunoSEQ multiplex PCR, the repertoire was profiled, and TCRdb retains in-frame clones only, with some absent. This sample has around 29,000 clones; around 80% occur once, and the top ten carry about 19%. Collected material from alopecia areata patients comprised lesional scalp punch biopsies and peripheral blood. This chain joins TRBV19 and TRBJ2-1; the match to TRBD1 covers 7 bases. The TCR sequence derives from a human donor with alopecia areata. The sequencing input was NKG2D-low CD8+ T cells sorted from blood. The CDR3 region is CASSIGTAYNEQFF. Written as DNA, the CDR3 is TGTGCCAGTAGTATTGGGACAGCCTACAATGAGCAGTTCTTC.